This T cell receptor beta chain was recorded in a study of blood T cell repertoires in COVID-19. Study details: Sources were T cells, B-cell-depleted T cells, or PBMCs; the material itself was cDNA or gDNA.

Original handling: Quantification of nucleated cells was approximated via reference gene primer amplification. This table comes from immunoSEQ multiplex PCR, and its TCRdb copy is limited to in-frame clones, with some not included. V and J calls and clone size come straight from that table; D and trimming were deduced from the DNA. The sample holds about 230,000 clones, roughly 86% seen once. This CDR3 is 13 amino acids long. Trimming left V 4 bases short and J 2 bases short, with 9 bases between. Per the germline V gene, CDR1 is MGHRA and CDR2 is YSYEKL. The age range of participants was about 18 to 90 years, with residence in about 25 US areas.

The sequencing input was PBMCs or T cells enriched from blood (not recorded which). This chain links TRBV4-1 with TRBJ2-7; possible D gene TRBD1, 5 bases. The TCR sequence derives from a woman in her twenties or thirties with acute COVID-19. The DNA of the CDR3 is TGCGCCAGCAGCCGGTCAGGGCCCTACGAGCAGTACTTC. Its protein product is CASSRSGPYEQYF.